This T cell receptor (beta chain) was observed in a study of blood T cells in healthy people across ages. Trimming cost V 7 bases and J 8 bases, with 16 bases left between them. Germline lookup yields CDR1 MDHEN and CDR2 SYDVKM. This CDR3 comprises 13 residues. A sample-barcoded 5' primer and a J-beta primer mix were used in a second PCR of about 7 to 12 cycles. Each CDR3 protein is one row after TCRdb ran MiXCR on the 5' RACE reads. The table lists around 900,000 distinct CDR3 sequences, 25% to 35% of them singletons. The origin of this receptor is a woman of 80 years or more in good health. The sample consisted of blood. The chain combines TRBV28 with TRBJ2-3; no reliable D call. The CDR3 coding sequence is TGTGCCAGCATCCCTTCGGGCACGGGTACGCAGTATTTT. This gives the protein CASIPSGTGTQYF.